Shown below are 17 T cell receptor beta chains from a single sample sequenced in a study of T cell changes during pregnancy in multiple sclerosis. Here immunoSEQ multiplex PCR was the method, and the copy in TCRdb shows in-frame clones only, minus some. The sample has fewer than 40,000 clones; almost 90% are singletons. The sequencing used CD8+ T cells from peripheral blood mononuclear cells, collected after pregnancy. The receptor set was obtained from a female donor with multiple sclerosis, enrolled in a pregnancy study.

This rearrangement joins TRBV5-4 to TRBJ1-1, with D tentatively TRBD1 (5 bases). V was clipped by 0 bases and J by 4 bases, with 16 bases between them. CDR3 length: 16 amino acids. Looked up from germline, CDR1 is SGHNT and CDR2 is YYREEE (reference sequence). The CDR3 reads CASSLAREVFGTEAFF. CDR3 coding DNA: TGTGCCAGCAGCTTGGCCAGGGAGGTCTTCGGCACTGAAGCTTTCTTT.

Here the CDR3 DNA reads TGTGCCACCAATTACAGGGAATCCGGGGAGCTGTTTTTT. It codes for CATNYRESGELFF. The genes are TRBV6-1 and TRBJ2-2; D is perhaps TRBD1 (6 bases). V dropped 10 bases and J dropped 6 bases, with 15 bases sitting between them. CDR3 size: 13 residues. Germline values: CDR1 MNHNS, CDR2 SASEGT.

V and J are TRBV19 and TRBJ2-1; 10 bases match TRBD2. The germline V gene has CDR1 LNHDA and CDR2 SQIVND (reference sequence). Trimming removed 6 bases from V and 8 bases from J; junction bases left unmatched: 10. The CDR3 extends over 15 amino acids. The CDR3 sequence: CASSRTSGASDEQFF. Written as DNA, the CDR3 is TGTGCCAGTAGCCGGACTAGCGGCGCTTCAGATGAGCAGTTCTTC.

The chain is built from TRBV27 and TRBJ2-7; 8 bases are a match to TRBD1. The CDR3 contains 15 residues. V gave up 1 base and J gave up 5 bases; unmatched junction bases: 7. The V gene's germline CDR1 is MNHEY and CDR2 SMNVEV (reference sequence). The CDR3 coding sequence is TGTGCCAGCAGTTTATGGTCAGGGGGCTCTGACGAGCAGTACTTC. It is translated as CASSLWSGGSDEQYF.

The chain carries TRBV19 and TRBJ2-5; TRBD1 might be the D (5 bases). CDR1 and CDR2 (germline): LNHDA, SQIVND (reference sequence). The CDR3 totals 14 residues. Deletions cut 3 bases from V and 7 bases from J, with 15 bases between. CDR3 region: CASSMQGEMATQYF. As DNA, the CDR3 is TGTGCCAGTAGTATGCAGGGTGAGATGGCGACCCAGTACTTC.

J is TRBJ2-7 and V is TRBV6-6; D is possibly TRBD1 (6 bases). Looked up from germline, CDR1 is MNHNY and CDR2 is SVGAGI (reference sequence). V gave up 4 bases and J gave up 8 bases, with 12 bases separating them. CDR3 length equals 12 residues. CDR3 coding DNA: TGTGCCAGCAGTTCTCACAGGGATCAGCAGTACTTC. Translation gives CASSSHRDQQYF.

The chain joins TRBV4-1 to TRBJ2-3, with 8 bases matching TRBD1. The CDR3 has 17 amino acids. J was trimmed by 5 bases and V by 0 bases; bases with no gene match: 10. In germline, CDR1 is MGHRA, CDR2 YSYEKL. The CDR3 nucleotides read TGCGCCAGCAGCCAAGAAGAACAGGGGGTATATGGAGATACGCAGTATTTT. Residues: CASSQEEQGVYGDTQYF.

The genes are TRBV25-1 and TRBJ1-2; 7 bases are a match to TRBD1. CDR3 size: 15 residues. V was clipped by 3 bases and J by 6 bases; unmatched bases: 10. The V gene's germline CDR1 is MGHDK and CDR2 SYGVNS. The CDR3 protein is CASSEPYEGADGYTF. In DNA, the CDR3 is TGTGCCAGCAGTGAGCCTTACGAGGGGGCAGATGGCTACACCTTC.

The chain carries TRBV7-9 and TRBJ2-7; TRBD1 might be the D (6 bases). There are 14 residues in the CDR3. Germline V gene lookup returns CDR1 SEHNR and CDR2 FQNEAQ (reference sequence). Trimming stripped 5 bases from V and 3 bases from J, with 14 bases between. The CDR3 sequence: CASSKQGRNYEQYF. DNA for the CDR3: TGTGCCAGCAGCAAACAGGGAAGAAACTACGAGCAGTACTTC. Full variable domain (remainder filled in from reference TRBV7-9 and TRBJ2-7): DTGVSQNPRHKITKRGQNVTFRCDPISEHNRLYWYRQTLGQGPEFLTYFQNEAQLEKSRLLSDRFSAERPKGSFSTLEIQRTEQGDSAMYLCASSKQGRNYEQYFGPGTRLTVT.

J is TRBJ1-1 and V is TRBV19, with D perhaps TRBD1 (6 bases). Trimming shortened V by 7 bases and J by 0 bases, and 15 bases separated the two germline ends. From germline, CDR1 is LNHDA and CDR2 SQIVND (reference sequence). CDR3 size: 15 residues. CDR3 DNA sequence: TGTGCCAGTACTACTCAGGGGTTTATGAACACTGAAGCTTTCTTT. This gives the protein CASTTQGFMNTEAFF.

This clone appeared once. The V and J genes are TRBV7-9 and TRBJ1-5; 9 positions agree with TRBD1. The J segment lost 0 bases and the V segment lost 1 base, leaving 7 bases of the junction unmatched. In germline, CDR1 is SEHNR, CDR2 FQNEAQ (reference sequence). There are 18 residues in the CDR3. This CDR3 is CASSLVETGGYSNQPQHF. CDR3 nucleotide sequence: TGTGCCAGCAGCTTAGTCGAGACAGGGGGGTATAGCAATCAGCCCCAGCATTTT.

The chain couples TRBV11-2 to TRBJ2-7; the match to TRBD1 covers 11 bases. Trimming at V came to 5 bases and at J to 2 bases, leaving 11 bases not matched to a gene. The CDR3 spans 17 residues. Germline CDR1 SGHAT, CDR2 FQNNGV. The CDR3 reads CASSTWTGGAWTYEQYF. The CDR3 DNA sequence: TGTGCCAGCAGCACATGGACAGGGGGCGCATGGACCTACGAGCAGTACTTC.

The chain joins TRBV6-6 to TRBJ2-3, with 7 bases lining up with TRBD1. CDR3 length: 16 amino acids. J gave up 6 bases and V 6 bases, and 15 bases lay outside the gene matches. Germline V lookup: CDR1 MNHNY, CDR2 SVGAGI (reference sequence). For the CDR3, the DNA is TGTGCCAGCAGCCGGCCACCGACAGGGTTGGCGGATACGCAGTATTTT. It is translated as CASSRPPTGLADTQYF.

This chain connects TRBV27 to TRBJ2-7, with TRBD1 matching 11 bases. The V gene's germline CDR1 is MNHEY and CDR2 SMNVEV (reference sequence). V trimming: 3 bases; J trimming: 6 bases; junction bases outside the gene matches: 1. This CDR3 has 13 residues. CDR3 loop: CASSFGTGGEQYF. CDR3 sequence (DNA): TGTGCCAGCAGTTTTGGGACAGGGGGCGAGCAGTACTTC.

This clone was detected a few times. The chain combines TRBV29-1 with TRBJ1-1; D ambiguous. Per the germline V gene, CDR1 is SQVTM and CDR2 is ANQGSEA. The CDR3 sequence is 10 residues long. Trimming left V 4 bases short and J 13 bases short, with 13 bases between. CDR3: CSVVREFGFF. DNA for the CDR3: TGCAGCGTTGTTAGGGAGTTCGGTTTCTTT.

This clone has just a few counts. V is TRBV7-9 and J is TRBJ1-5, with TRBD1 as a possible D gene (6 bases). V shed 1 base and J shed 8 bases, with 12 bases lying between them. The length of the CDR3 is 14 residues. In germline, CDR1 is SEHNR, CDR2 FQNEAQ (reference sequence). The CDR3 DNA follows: TGTGCCAGCAGCTTAGGGGGGGGCCGGGAGCCCCAGCATTTT. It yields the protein CASSLGGGREPQHF.

The CDR3 is CASSDGGDGYGYTF. DNA for the CDR3: TGTGCCAGCAGCGATGGGGGCGACGGCTATGGCTACACCTTC. The J gene is TRBJ1-2, the V gene TRBV9; a possible D gene is TRBD1 (6 bases). Deletions cut 3 bases from V and 4 bases from J, with 13 bases between. CDR1 SGDLS and CDR2 YYNGEE come from the germline V gene. The CDR3 consists of 14 residues.